This T cell receptor beta chain is from a study of blood T cells in healthy people across ages. Study background: The template switching approach captured approximately one barcoded beta molecule for every two T cells.

In its sample, this clonotype was seen a few times. No antigen is known for it. Trimming removed 6 bases from V and 5 bases from J, with 16 bases in between. This CDR3 contains 14 residues. In germline, CDR1 is ENHRY, CDR2 SYGVKD. Study results and limitations: The percentage of naive T cells correlated strongly with TCR beta diversity. PBMCs left unsorted prevented a conclusive naive versus antigen-experienced comparison.

Alongside a J-beta primer mix, a sample-barcoded 5' primer served in a second PCR lasting 7 to 11 cycles. Every sample produced at least 2.5 million CDR3-containing paired-end reads. TCRdb re-called the 5' RACE reads through MiXCR, storing one row per CDR3 protein. The sample consists of 1.5 million to 2 million distinct CDR3 sequences, about 35% of them appearing once. The sequence was collected from a woman aged 25 to 39 in good health. V gene TRBV10-3 combines with J gene TRBJ1-2; no clear D. Sequencing was done on a sample of blood. CDR3 sequence: CAIRRGIEGYGYTF. The DNA for the CDR3 is TGTGCCATCAGGCGCGGCATCGAAGGATATGGCTACACCTTC.